Listed below are T cell receptor beta chains from one sample, sequenced in a study of cytomegalovirus exposure and HLA in healthy donors. Data came from immunoSEQ multiplex PCR; TCRdb stores just in-frame clones and leaves some out. The sample gives around 78,000 clones, around three quarters of which show up once; approximately 1% is in the top ten. The specimen sequenced was PBMCs. The receptors were gathered from a male donor in good health and CMV-seronegative. Both conserved end residues are part of each CDR3. D genes are given only for firm matches. Part of the rows lack a size; the others show once, few, many or a class for expanded clones.

j_gene | abundance | v_gene | d_gene | CDR3aa | CDR3nt
TRBJ2-5 | . | TRBV2 | . | CASSELAPGGQETQYF | TGTGCCAGCAGTGAATTGGCCCCAGGGGGGCAAGAGACCCAGTACTTC
TRBJ1-1 | once | TRBV18 | . | CASSGGARTEAFF | TGTGCCAGCTCAGGAGGGGCGCGCACTGAAGCTTTCTTT
TRBJ2-7 | . | TRBV13 | . | CASSLGLRSYEQYF | TGTGCCAGCAGCTTAGGTCTCCGTTCCTACGAGCAGTACTTC
TRBJ1-2 | . | TRBV5-1 | TRBD1 | CASSPGTGQFYGYTF | TGCGCCAGCAGCCCGGGGACAGGCCAGTTCTATGGCTACACCTTC
TRBJ2-7 | . | TRBV29-1 | TRBD1 | CSVGPGGWYEQYF | TGCAGCGTTGGCCCAGGGGGTTGGTACGAGCAGTACTTC
TRBJ2-7 | . | TRBV19 | . | CASSPAPGVGEQYF | TGTGCCAGTAGCCCCGCGCCCGGGGTGGGAGAGCAGTACTTC
TRBJ2-1 | . | TRBV27 | TRBD2 | CASRKGGGINNEQFF | TGTGCCAGCAGGAAAGGCGGGGGAATTAACAATGAGCAGTTCTTC
TRBJ2-1 | . | TRBV11-2 | . | CASSWGDNEQFF | TGTGCCAGCAGCTGGGGGGACAATGAGCAGTTCTTC
TRBJ2-7 | . | TRBV6-5 | TRBD2 | CASSLAGASYEQYF | TGTGCCAGCAGTTTAGCGGGGGCTTCCTACGAGCAGTACTTC
TRBJ1-6 | few | TRBV5-4 | TRBD1 | CASSLLSGQAESPLHF | TGTGCCAGCAGCTTGTTATCTGGACAGGCCGAATCACCCCTCCACTTT
TRBJ2-7 | . | TRBV29-1 | . | CSVLTVTNSYEQYF | TGCAGCGTTTTGACAGTAACAAACTCCTACGAGCAGTACTTC
TRBJ2-7 | . | TRBV5-6 | . | CASSRRTPYEQYF | TGTGCCAGCAGCCGTCGGACACCATACGAGCAGTACTTC
TRBJ2-3 | . | TRBV4-3 | TRBD2 | CASSQKAGGRRTTDTQYF | TGCGCCAGCAGCCAAAAAGCGGGGGGGAGAAGAACGACAGATACGCAGTATTTT
TRBJ2-7 | . | TRBV14 | . | CASSPHTRGGEQYF | TGTGCCAGCAGCCCTCATACCCGGGGTGGCGAGCAGTACTTC
TRBJ2-1 | . | TRBV28 | . | CASSLYPQGKSYNEQFF | TGTGCCAGCAGTTTATATCCTCAGGGGAAATCCTACAATGAGCAGTTCTTC
TRBJ1-6 | few | TRBV27 | TRBD1 | CASSFNRGDSPLHF | TGTGCCAGCAGTTTCAACAGGGGTGATTCACCCCTCCACTTT
TRBJ1-1 | . | TRBV7-2 | . | CASSLGGRVSEAFF | TGTGCCAGCAGCTTAGGGGGCAGGGTGTCTGAAGCTTTCTTT
TRBJ1-1 | . | TRBV30 | . | CAWTDREEAFF | TGTGCCTGGACAGATAGGGAGGAAGCTTTCTTT
TRBJ1-2 | . | TRBV6-5 | . | CASSMGLGGYGYTF | TGTGCCAGCAGTATGGGACTAGGGGGCTATGGCTACACCTTC
TRBJ1-5 | . | TRBV2 | TRBD1 | CASRDRTGTQPQHF | TGTGCCAGCAGGGATAGGACAGGGACTCAGCCCCAGCATTTT